This T cell receptor beta chain originates from a study of blood T cell repertoires in COVID-19. Study summary: From the United States, Italy and Spain came samples of acute and convalescent COVID-19. PBMCs, B-cell-depleted T cells, or T cells were the source of the cDNA or gDNA that made up the material.

The germline CDR1 and CDR2 sequences are SNHLY and FYNNEI. This CDR3 comprises 15 residues. V lost 6 bases and J lost 4, with 16 bases in between. In the original workflow: Amplified reference gene primers provided the basis for estimating nucleated cell counts. Here immunoSEQ multiplex PCR was the method, and the copy in TCRdb shows in-frame clones only, minus some. V, J and clone size reflect that table, while D and trimming were determined from the DNA. The profile shows about 190,000 clones, more than 60% of them singletons. The rearrangement joins TRBV2 to TRBJ1-5; no clear D. This receptor was taken from a woman aged 45-59 years with acute or convalescent COVID-19. The sequenced sample was peripheral blood. The DNA for the CDR3 is TGTGCCAGCAGCGCAATCCGGGAACCGAATCAGCCCCAGCATTTT. It is translated as CASSAIREPNQPQHF.